The clone carrying this T cell receptor (beta chain) came up a few times. This entry comes from a study of T cells after yellow fever vaccination. TCRdb recomputed calls from the 5' RACE reads with MiXCR, one row per CDR3 protein. The sample has about 310,000 distinct CDR3 sequences, 3% to 4.5% seen once; the top ten hold around 24%. The CDR3 runs to 13 residues. Trimming removed 10 bases at V and 2 bases at J, with 14 bases between. The germline gives CDR1 ENHRY, CDR2 SYGVKD. This receptor was identified in a man between 18 and 35 years old who received the YFV17D yellow fever vaccine. The chain employs TRBV10-3 and TRBJ1-1; weak D call: TRBD1 (6 bases). The source material was PBMCs, sampled on the day of the yellow fever booster vaccination. The CDR3 here is CATSTGPNTEAFF. The CDR3 DNA reads TGTGCCACCTCGACAGGCCCCAACACTGAAGCTTTCTTT.